Listed below are T cell receptor beta chains from one sample, sequenced in a study of T cells in Graves' hyperthyroidism and ophthalmopathy. One entry per CDR3 protein results from TCRdb running MiXCR on the multiplex PCR reads. The data show approximately 98,000 distinct CDR3 sequences, with approximately 39% seen just once and about 9.4% held by the top ten. The specimen was peripheral blood or thyroid tissue (not recorded which). These receptor sequences come from a woman younger than 45 with Graves' hyperthyroidism. CDR3s include the opening cysteine and the closing phenylalanine or tryptophan. The D gene is left open where the match is weak. A clone size is listed for some rows: how often the clone was seen (once, few, many), or a class if it is expanded.

>few|TRBJ2-3|TRBV11-2|TRBD2
CASSHWTRPSTDTQYF
TGTGCCAGCAGCCACTGGACTAGACCTAGCACAGATACGCAGTATTTT
>many|TRBJ2-5|TRBV5-6|NA
CASSFSRGETQYF
TGTGCCAGCAGTTTTTCACGCGGGGAGACCCAGTACTTC
>many|TRBJ2-2|TRBV5-8|NA
CASSFQDRVPGELFF
TGTGCCAGCAGCTTCCAGGACAGAGTCCCCGGGGAGCTGTTTTTT
>many|TRBJ1-5|TRBV4-1|NA
CASSQVAGHGYQPQHF
TGCGCCAGCAGCCAAGTGGCGGGACACGGATATCAGCCCCAGCATTTT
>many|TRBJ1-2|TRBV6-6|NA
CASSYSGEYGYTF
TGTGCCAGCAGTTACTCAGGGGAGTATGGCTACACCTTC
>NA|TRBJ1-4|TRBV15|NA
CATSRGPSWAGRVKLFF
TGTGCCACCAGCAGAGGACCGTCGTGGGCAGGGAGGGTAAAACTGTTTTTT
>NA|TRBJ2-5|TRBV7-6|NA
CAQNQETQYF
TGTGCTCAGAACCAAGAGACCCAGTACTTC
>many|TRBJ2-2|TRBV10-3|TRBD2
CAISDTTSGKGSGELFF
TGTGCCATCAGTGATACGACTAGCGGGAAAGGTTCCGGGGAGCTGTTTTTT
>many|TRBJ2-2|TRBV11-2|TRBD1
CASSRTGGSTGELFF
TGTGCCAGCAGCCGTACAGGGGGAAGCACCGGGGAGCTGTTTTTT
>many|TRBJ1-3|TRBV10-3|NA
CAISRRIRGTPVSGNTIYF
TGTGCCATCAGTCGAAGGATTAGGGGGACACCAGTCTCTGGAAACACCATATATTTT
>NA|TRBJ2-5|TRBV20-1|TRBD2
CSARGLAGGETQYF
TGCAGTGCTAGAGGACTAGCGGGAGGAGAGACCCAGTACTTC
>many|TRBJ2-5|TRBV11-3|NA
CASSSGPEETQYF
TGTGCCAGCAGCTCCGGTCCCGAAGAGACCCAGTACTTC